These T cell receptor beta chains were read from a single sample in a study of shared clonotypes between healthy human individuals. TCRdb keeps only in-frame clones here, not all; method: immunoSEQ multiplex PCR. The table has some 350,000 clones, around two thirds seen once. Sequences were obtained from memory CD4+ T cells sorted from blood. These receptors all come from a man under 40 in good health. The CDR3 runs from the conserved cysteine through the conserved F or W. D genes are given only for firm matches. For some rows the clone size is stated as once, few or many, or as a class when expanded; others skip it.

TRBJ2-7	NA	TRBV7-3	NA	CASSPGVGRANEQYF	TGTGCCAGCAGCCCCGGCGTCGGCAGAGCAAACGAGCAGTACTTC
TRBJ2-1	TRBD2	TRBV7-6	NA	CASSLAPGRGASGPNEQFF	TGTGCCAGCAGCTTAGCGCCAGGTCGAGGGGCTAGCGGACCCAATGAGCAGTTCTTC
TRBJ2-5	NA	TRBV2	NA	CASSESESQQTQYF	TGTGCCAGCAGTGAATCCGAGTCGCAACAGACCCAGTACTTC
TRBJ2-1	NA	TRBV6-1	NA	CASSGRRALSYNEQFF	TGTGCCAGCAGTGGAAGGCGGGCACTCTCCTACAATGAGCAGTTCTTC
TRBJ1-2	NA	TRBV19	NA	CASSTPAGQTLANYGYTF	TGTGCCAGTAGCACCCCCGCGGGACAAACGTTAGCTAACTATGGCTACACCTTC
TRBJ2-1	NA	TRBV5-1	NA	CASSPRTVYNEQFF	TGCGCCAGCAGCCCACGGACTGTCTACAATGAGCAGTTCTTC
TRBJ1-4	TRBD1	TRBV10-3	many	CAISESGTGRNEKLFF	TGTGCCATCAGTGAGTCCGGGACAGGGAGAAATGAAAAACTGTTTTTT
TRBJ2-1	NA	TRBV6-5	NA	CASSYSTPYYNEQFF	TGTGCCAGCAGTTACTCCACCCCCTACTACAATGAGCAGTTCTTC
TRBJ2-6	TRBD1	TRBV27	few	CASTADRAGANVLTF	TGTGCCAGCACCGCAGACAGGGCTGGGGCCAACGTCCTGACTTTC
TRBJ2-5	NA	TRBV5-1	NA	CASSSNPGETQYF	TGCGCCAGCAGCTCCAACCCCGGGGAGACCCAGTACTTC
TRBJ1-5	TRBD1	TRBV2	few	CASSPDRGPPQHF	TGTGCCAGCAGCCCGGACAGGGGACCGCCCCAGCATTTT
TRBJ2-1	TRBD2	TRBV29-1	few	CSVSSGSGNEQFF	TGCAGCGTTTCTAGCGGGAGTGGAAATGAGCAGTTCTTC
TRBJ1-5	TRBD1	TRBV2	NA	CASIQGLGNQPQHF	TGTGCCAGCATACAGGGGTTGGGCAATCAGCCCCAGCATTTT
TRBJ2-1	NA	TRBV2	NA	CASAMPSAGDVNEQFF	TGTGCCAGCGCTATGCCTAGCGCCGGAGACGTAAATGAGCAGTTCTTC
TRBJ2-7	TRBD2	TRBV4-2	NA	CASSQDLGTSGFYEQYF	TGTGCCAGCAGCCAAGATTTGGGGACTAGCGGTTTCTACGAGCAGTACTTC
TRBJ1-1	NA	TRBV11-1	NA	CASSRNRNTEAFF	TGTGCCAGCAGCCGAAACAGGAACACTGAAGCTTTCTTT
TRBJ2-7	NA	TRBV11-3	NA	CASSPPGVPHEQYF	TGTGCCAGCAGCCCTCCCGGAGTCCCCCACGAGCAGTACTTC
TRBJ1-3	TRBD1	TRBV28	few	CASSWTGEISGNTIYF	TGTGCCAGCAGTTGGACAGGGGAGATCTCTGGAAACACCATATATTTT
TRBJ2-7	TRBD1	TRBV6-1	NA	CASTLDRGSYEQYF	TGTGCCAGCACTCTCGACAGGGGCTCCTACGAGCAGTACTTC
TRBJ2-3	TRBD2	TRBV2	NA	CASSEHGAGVGTQYF	TGTGCCAGCAGTGAACACGGGGCGGGAGTGGGGACGCAGTATTTT
TRBJ2-5	NA	TRBV2	NA	CASSDSGGQETQYF	TGTGCCAGCAGTGACTCAGGGGGGCAAGAGACCCAGTACTTC
TRBJ1-2	NA	TRBV2	NA	CASSDRWYGYTF	TGTGCCAGCAGTGACAGATGGTATGGCTACACCTTC
TRBJ2-6	TRBD1	TRBV2	NA	CASSSRQGFGSGANVLTF	TGTGCCAGCAGTAGCAGACAGGGGTTTGGCTCTGGGGCCAACGTCCTGACTTTC
TRBJ1-3	NA	TRBV5-1	NA	CASSLVLGNTIYF	TGCGCCAGCAGCTTGGTCCTTGGAAACACCATATATTTT
TRBJ1-5	TRBD1	TRBV7-2	once	CASSWGQGGGGQPQHF	TGTGCCAGCAGTTGGGGACAGGGAGGAGGTGGGCAGCCCCAGCATTTT
TRBJ2-7	NA	TRBV6-1	NA	CASRYPSPSNF	TGTGCCAGCAGATACCCCAGTCCCTCAAACTTC
TRBJ2-1	NA	TRBV10-3	NA	CAIAALAYNEQFF	TGTGCCATCGCTGCATTGGCGTACAATGAGCAGTTCTTC
TRBJ1-5	NA	TRBV18	NA	CASSPDRSQPQHF	TGTGCCAGCTCACCTGACAGGAGTCAGCCCCAGCATTTT
TRBJ1-2	NA	TRBV29-1	few	CSVDGQPYGYTF	TGCAGCGTTGACGGACAGCCATATGGCTACACCTTC
TRBJ2-5	TRBD1	TRBV2	NA	CATAGQEQETQYF	TGTGCCACTGCGGGACAGGAACAAGAGACCCAGTACTTC
TRBJ2-5	NA	TRBV5-4	NA	CASSFSIGQKETQYF	TGTGCCAGCAGCTTCTCTATTGGCCAGAAAGAGACCCAGTACTTC
TRBJ2-3	TRBD1	TRBV5-1	NA	CASSWYGQGAGVDTQYF	TGCGCCAGCAGCTGGTATGGACAGGGGGCCGGTGTAGATACGCAGTATTTT
TRBJ2-5	NA	TRBV11-2	NA	CASSLGGTPIQETQYF	TGTGCCAGCAGCTTAGGTGGGACACCAATCCAAGAGACCCAGTACTTC
TRBJ1-1	NA	TRBV6-1	NA	CASSEAPGTNTEAFF	TGTGCCAGCAGTGAAGCGCCGGGGACGAACACTGAAGCTTTCTTT
TRBJ2-3	NA	TRBV6-6	NA	CASSQHGLASTDTQYF	TGTGCCAGCTCCCAACATGGCCTAGCGAGCACAGATACGCAGTATTTT
TRBJ2-7	NA	TRBV7-9	NA	CASSSSGRGVREQYF	TGTGCCAGCAGCTCATCTGGCAGGGGAGTTCGCGAGCAGTACTTC
TRBJ2-5	NA	TRBV28	NA	CASSSGLRGPETQYF	TGTGCCAGCAGTTCCGGACTGCGGGGTCCGGAGACCCAGTACTTC
TRBJ1-6	TRBD1	TRBV5-1	few	CASSPGTGTSPLHF	TGCGCCAGCAGCCCAGGGACAGGGACTTCACCCCTCCACTTT
TRBJ1-4	NA	TRBV5-1	once	CASSLGGGRVEKLFF	TGCGCCAGCAGCTTGGGAGGCGGGCGAGTCGAAAAACTGTTTTTT
TRBJ1-4	TRBD1	TRBV5-1	NA	CASSPGQGNEKLFF	TGCGCCAGCAGCCCAGGACAGGGGAATGAAAAACTGTTTTTT
TRBJ2-1	TRBD2	TRBV6-5	NA	CASSIERGEYNEQFF	TGTGCCAGCAGTATAGAGCGGGGAGAATACAATGAGCAGTTCTTC
TRBJ1-3	NA	TRBV10-3	NA	CAISPGSSGNTIYF	TGTGCCATCAGTCCCGGGAGCTCTGGAAACACCATATATTTT
TRBJ1-1	NA	TRBV18	NA	CASSPYFDTEAFF	TGTGCCAGCTCACCTTACTTTGACACTGAAGCTTTCTTT